The next 3 T cell receptor beta chains were all read from a single sample in a study of T cells expressing NK-cell markers. Using the 5' RACE reads, TCRdb records one entry per CDR3 protein without DNA. The sample features fewer than 300,000 distinct CDR3 sequences, with roughly 4.2% in its top ten. The specimen was blood T cells: a sorted CD56 or NKG2C T cell subset, CD4+ or CD8+ T cells, or bulk PBMC T cells (not recorded which). The receptors stem from a woman between 18 and 69 years old in good health.

This sequence joins TRBV6-2 or TRBV6-3 and TRBJ2-7; with no DNA, the TCRdb D assignment of TRBD1 cannot be verified. The length of the CDR3 is 15 residues. Germline CDR1 MNHEY, CDR2 SVGEGT. This CDR3 reads CASSSSWGRGDEQYF.

The genes are TRBV7-3 and TRBJ1-2. In germline, CDR1 is SGHTA, CDR2 FQGTGA. The CDR3 runs 14 residues. The CDR3 spells CASSLGSTNYGYTF.

V is TRBV20-1 and J is TRBJ1-6; the TCRdb D gene call, TRBD1, has no DNA to confirm it. There are 13 residues in the CDR3. The germline V gene has CDR1 DFQATT and CDR2 SNEGSKA (reference sequence). This CDR3 reads CSARIQDNSPLHF.